This TCR beta chain was documented in a study of blood T cell repertoires in COVID-19. Whole-study context: PBMCs, B-cell-depleted T cells, or T cells were the source of the cDNA or gDNA that made up the material.

Germline-derived CDR1 and CDR2 are MNHEY and SVGEGT. Trimming removed 2 bases at V and 2 bases at J, with 10 bases between. This CDR3 has 14 residues. Original methodology: Reference gene primer amplification yielded estimated nucleated cell counts. Generated by immunoSEQ multiplex PCR, the TCRdb table keeps only in-frame clones and is missing some. The V and J calls and the clone size are those of that table, but D and trimming were determined from the DNA. The sample includes under 400,000 clones, around 90% of them seen just once. The chain joins TRBV6-2 or TRBV6-3 to TRBJ2-7; D is perhaps TRBD1 (5 bases). Sequencing input: peripheral blood. This receptor was obtained from a man aged 18 to 29 with active or convalescent COVID-19. CDR3 sequence: CASSYPGKTYEQYF. CDR3 DNA: TGTGCCAGCAGTTACCCAGGGAAAACCTACGAGCAGTACTTC.